This T cell receptor beta chain was documented in a study of blood T cell repertoires in COVID-19. Study-wide context: PBMCs, B-cell-depleted T cells, or T cells were the source of the cDNA or gDNA that made up the material.

Each participant's cohort was designated according to participant-reported clinical history. All recovered Cohort 3 donors got two negative PCRs, got clearance, or saw symptom resolution. Generated by immunoSEQ multiplex PCR, the TCRdb table keeps only in-frame clones and is missing some. The profile shows about 280,000 clones, around 84% of them singletons. CDR1 LNHDA and CDR2 SQIVND come from the germline V gene (reference sequence). This CDR3 region has 12 residues. Trimming cost V 10 bases and J 6 bases, with 15 bases left between them. V is TRBV19 and J is TRBJ1-1; D remains unclear. The sample comprised PBMCs or T cells enriched from blood (not recorded which). This clonotype was obtained from a woman in her forties or fifties who had recovered from COVID-19. The CDR3 protein is CATNDGLAEAFF. The DNA of the CDR3 is TGTGCCACGAACGACGGACTGGCTGAAGCTTTCTTT.